Listed below are T cell receptor beta chains from one sample, sequenced in a study of blood T cell repertoires in COVID-19. Generated by immunoSEQ multiplex PCR, the TCRdb table keeps only in-frame clones and is missing some. The profile shows 90,000 to 130,000 clones, 82% of them singletons. Sequenced: peripheral blood. These receptors came from a man aged 65 to 79 with acute or convalescent COVID-19. Both conserved end residues are part of each CDR3. A D gene is named only where the DNA matches it firmly. Not all rows give a size; the values are once, few, many and, for expanded clones, a class.

>-|-|TRBJ1-2|TRBV9
TGTGCCAGCAGCAGGGGATTGGGTGGCTACACCTTC
CASSRGLGGYTF
>once|-|TRBJ1-5|TRBV9
TGTGCCAGCAGCGTAGATCCCGGCAATCAGCCCCAGCATTTT
CASSVDPGNQPQHF
>-|-|TRBJ1-4|TRBV5-1
TGCGCCAGCAGCTTGGTTGGAGCAACTAATGAAAAACTGTTTTTT
CASSLVGATNEKLFF
>-|TRBD2|TRBJ2-3|TRBV6-4
TGTGCCAGCAGCGGGACTACCCAAGGGGATACGCAGTATTTT
CASSGTTQGDTQYF
>-|TRBD2|TRBJ2-1|TRBV14
TGTGCCAGCAGCCAAGTCCGGGAGGCCTACAATGAGCAGTTCTTC
CASSQVREAYNEQFF
>-|TRBD1|TRBJ1-1|TRBV10-3
TGTGCCACGACAGGGACAGGGATGATGAACACTGAAGCTTTCTTT
CATTGTGMMNTEAFF
>-|TRBD2|TRBJ2-1|TRBV7-3
TGTGCCAGCAGTAAAGGTCTAGCGGGAGGCGGTGAGCAGTTCTTC
CASSKGLAGGGEQFF
>-|TRBD1|TRBJ1-2|TRBV10-3
TGTGCCATCAGTGACACAGGGGCCGCCTTTGGCTACACCTTC
CAISDTGAAFGYTF
>-|TRBD2|TRBJ2-1|TRBV2
TGTGCCAGCAGAGAAGGGCGGGGGGGCTCTTACAATGAGCAGTTCTTC
CASREGRGGSYNEQFF
>-|-|TRBJ2-3|TRBV10-3
TGTGCCATCAGCGAAGGCTTAATAGCCGGAGATACGCAGTATTTT
CAISEGLIAGDTQYF
>-|TRBD1|TRBJ1-4|TRBV25-1
TGTGCCAGCAGCTTACAGGGGTTTAGGGAAAAACTGTTTTTT
CASSLQGFREKLFF
>few|-|TRBJ1-2|TRBV11-2
TGTGCCAGCACGCGTTCAAGGGACTCACTTAACTATGGCTACACCTTC
CASTRSRDSLNYGYTF
>-|-|TRBJ2-3|TRBV24-1
TGTGCCACCAGTGAACCCAGCCCGACAGGCACAGATACGCAGTATTTT
CATSEPSPTGTDTQYF
>once|-|TRBJ1-1|TRBV11-2
TGTGCCAGCAGCTTAGGGGCGAAAATGAACACTGAAGCTTTCTTT
CASSLGAKMNTEAFF
>once|-|TRBJ2-3|TRBV19
TGTGCCAGTAGTATTGGGCCGGATACGCAGTATTTT
CASSIGPDTQYF
>-|-|TRBJ1-6|TRBV5-1
TGCGCCAGCAGCGAGAGCGGGTTATATAATTCACCCCTCCACTTT
CASSESGLYNSPLHF
>-|TRBD2|TRBJ2-2|TRBV7-2
TGTGCCAGCAGCTCGCGCGGGGGGGCCGGGGAGCTGTTTTTT
CASSSRGGAGELFF
>-|-|TRBJ2-7|TRBV5-5
TGTGCCAGCAGCTTGCAGGGGACGCAATGGGGCAGCTACGAGCAGTACTTC
CASSLQGTQWGSYEQYF
>-|-|TRBJ1-5|TRBV28
TGTGCCAGCCGGCGGGGGGCGGATCAGCCCCAGCATTTT
CASRRGADQPQHF
>-|-|TRBJ1-2|TRBV3-1/TRBV3-2
TGTGCCAGCAGCCAAACACAGGGAAGCTACACCTTC
CASSQTQGSYTF
>once|-|TRBJ2-1|TRBV28
TGTGCCAGCAGTTTAGCCGGGACTGGGGCCTACAATGAGCAGTTCTTC
CASSLAGTGAYNEQFF
>-|-|TRBJ2-3|TRBV10-3
TGTGCCATCAGTGGGGGCAGAGGCTTTAGCACAGATACGCAGTATTTT
CAISGGRGFSTDTQYF
>-|TRBD2|TRBJ2-7|TRBV5-6
TGTGCCAGCAGCTTGGGGCTAGCGGGAGTAGGCTACGAGCAGTACTTC
CASSLGLAGVGYEQYF
>-|-|TRBJ2-1|TRBV5-8
TGTGCCAGCAGCTTGCTTGCCTCCCAAGGGGGCTCCTACAATGAGCAGTTCTTC
CASSLLASQGGSYNEQFF
>-|-|TRBJ1-2|TRBV30
TGTGCCTGGAGTGCGGCAGGGTTTATGTACACCTTC
CAWSAAGFMYTF
>-|TRBD1|TRBJ1-6|TRBV4-2
TGTGCCAGCAGCCAGGGACAGGGGGCTTCACCCCTCCACTTT
CASSQGQGASPLHF
>-|TRBD1|TRBJ1-1|TRBV9
TGTGCCAGCAGCGTAGGAGGGACAGGGAACACTGAAGCTTTCTTT
CASSVGGTGNTEAFF